This T cell receptor beta chain was captured in a study of ipilimumab plus nivolumab after autologous stem cell transplantation. As for the study in general: Median doses per patient: a few ipilimumab, under 10 nivolumab. Study results and caveats: Authors suggest TCR repertoire, Treg phenotype and gut microbiota support further study.

Starting 14 to 28 days after autologous transplant, ipilimumab 1 mg/kg was given. Through week 26, nivolumab 3 mg/kg IV was given weeks 1, 4, 7, 10, then biweekly. Repertoires were generated with immunoSEQ multiplex PCR, while TCRdb's copy carries only in-frame clones and drops some. This sample has about 15,000 clones, with 65% to 75% found just once. This clone appeared once. Its antigen is still unknown. V gave up 0 bases and J gave up 0 bases, with 25 bases separating them. Germline assignment: CDR1 MGHRA and CDR2 YSYEKL. The CDR3 extends over 21 amino acids. The sample in question was PBMCs, obtained in a trial of ipilimumab plus nivolumab as post-transplant consolidation. The chain joins TRBV4-1 to TRBJ2-3; D possibly uses TRBD1 or TRBD2 (5 bases each). The receptor's source is a male donor with primary mediastinal lymphoma. In DNA, the CDR3 is TGCGCCAGCAGCCAAGACGCCCGAGGGGTCCTCTCAATCTCTAGCACAGATACGCAGTATTTT. Its translation: CASSQDARGVLSISSTDTQYF.